Detailed here is one TCR beta chain. Antigen: not known. Researchers ran the PCR with 60 Vbeta and 13 Jbeta primers. TCRdb's copy holds only in-frame clones and misses some; the assay was immunoSEQ multiplex PCR. The sample holds 200,000 or so clones, about nine tenths seen once. This entry comes from a study of cytomegalovirus exposure and HLA in healthy donors. Study details: Inside one of the first data releases sat about 85 million unique TCRs taken from HLA-typed donors.

The study, taken as a whole, reports: Further analysis was carried out later, and it showed several of the most significant clusters appearing linked to common viral pathogens. In a later analysis, TCR beta V- and J-gene trimming showed a link to a missense DCLRE1C variant.

CDR3 size: 13 residues. Deletions cut 7 bases from V and 3 bases from J, with 10 bases between. From germline, CDR1 is MDHEN and CDR2 SYDVKM. This TCR was recovered from a man aged 30-40 years in good health and CMV-seronegative. The material sequenced was PBMCs. V is TRBV28 and J is TRBJ2-1, with a weak D call TRBD1 (6 bases). The CDR3 bases are TGTGCCAGCAACAAACAGGGCTACAATGAGCAGTTCTTC. It translates to CASNKQGYNEQFF.